The T cell receptor (beta chain) described here comes from a study of OX40 agonist ivuxolimab in advanced cancers. Looking at the study overall: Three patients, one with hepatocellular carcinoma and two with cutaneous melanoma, achieved partial responses. Study results and caveats: Averaged across samples, CD8+ T cells carried more expanded clones than CD4+ did.

TCRdb's copy holds only in-frame clones and misses some; the assay was immunoSEQ multiplex PCR. The sample has some 26,000 clones; roughly 77% are singletons. Concerning this clone itself: Its antigen is not identified.

The length of the CDR3 is 17 residues. This receptor was identified in an adult with an advanced solid tumor such as melanoma, head and neck, liver or kidney cancer. The source material was CD4+ or CD8+ T cells sorted from blood, sampled in a trial of the OX40 agonist ivuxolimab. The chain joins TRBV21-1 to TRBJ1-4; the DNA was not compared with TRBD1, the D call given in the table. TRBV21-1 is a pseudogene locus. The CDR3 spells CASSKGQRDRGPEKLFF. The DNA for the CDR3 is TGTGCCAGCAGCAAAGGACAAAGAGACAGGGGCCCTGAAAAACTGTTTTTT.